The 29 T cell receptor beta chains below come from one sample, sequenced in a study of T cell responses to AZD1222 COVID-19 vaccine. Here immunoSEQ multiplex PCR was the method, and the copy in TCRdb shows in-frame clones only, minus some. Of 100,000 or so clones listed, 85% to 90% are singletons. The sample was peripheral blood, taken on day 0 of AZD1222 vaccination. These TCRs come from an adult in good health.

The CDR3 nucleotides are TGTGCCAGCAGTCCCGAGTTCGGAGGGGCCAACGTCCTGACTTTC. This sequence encodes CASSPEFGGANVLTF. The chain employs TRBV27 and TRBJ2-6; D ambiguous. CDR1 is MNHEY, CDR2 SMNVEV, per germline (reference sequence). The CDR3 totals 15 residues. Trimming pared 5 bases from V and 4 bases from J, leaving 12 bases between.

J is TRBJ1-1 and V is TRBV2; the D gene is possibly TRBD1 (5 bases). The CDR3 loop spans 14 amino acids. The V gene lost 2 bases and the J gene lost 1 base, with 8 bases spanning the gap. The germline V gene encodes CDR1 SNHLY and CDR2 FYNNEI. CDR3 sequence: CASSERGSNTEAFF. The CDR3 DNA follows: TGTGCCAGCAGTGAAAGGGGTTCGAACACTGAAGCTTTCTTT.

The chain joins TRBV30 to TRBJ1-4; unclear D gene. Germline V gene lookup returns CDR1 GTSNPN and CDR2 SVGIG (reference sequence). The V and J ends lost 1 base and 6 bases respectively, with 9 bases between them. The length of the CDR3 is 13 residues. The DNA of the CDR3 is TGTGCCTGGAGTGCCACGGGGTATGAAAAACTGTTTTTT. Its translation: CAWSATGYEKLFF.

The V and J genes are TRBV11-1 and TRBJ2-7, with D uncertain. V was shortened by 4 bases and J by 6 bases, with 13 bases between the two germline ends. The CDR3 has 13 residues. The germline gives CDR1 SGHAT, CDR2 FQDESV (reference sequence). The CDR3 here is CASSSHEAGEQYF. CDR3 nucleotide sequence: TGTGCCAGCAGCTCTCATGAAGCCGGCGAGCAGTACTTC.

The chain links TRBV5-4 to TRBJ1-1, with D unresolved. This CDR3 comprises 14 residues. V lost 0 bases, J lost 1 base, and 7 bases lay in between. Looked up from germline, CDR1 is SGHNT and CDR2 is YYREEE (reference sequence). CDR3: CASSLGPTNTEAFF. The CDR3 bases are TGTGCCAGCAGCTTGGGACCGACGAACACTGAAGCTTTCTTT.

The chain joins TRBV5-4 to TRBJ1-5, with 9 nucleotides matching TRBD1. CDR3 length equals 15 residues. J lost 7 bases, V lost 3 bases, and 8 bases had no gene match. Per germline, CDR1 SGHNT and CDR2 YYREEE (reference sequence). In DNA, the CDR3 is TGTGCCAGCAGCTCAGGGGGACAGGGCGGACAGCCCCAGCATTTT. Its translation is CASSSGGQGGQPQHF.

The V call is TRBV28, the J call TRBJ2-7; maybe TRBD1 (6 bases). Germline-derived CDR1 and CDR2 are MDHEN and SYDVKM. The CDR3 loop spans 13 amino acids. V lost 6 bases to trimming and J lost 2 bases, with 11 bases between them. In nucleotides, the CDR3 is TGTGCCAGCAGAATTAACAGGGCCTACGAGCAGTACTTC. Amino acids: CASRINRAYEQYF. The full variable domain, in which reference TRBV28 and TRBJ2-7 provide the parts outside the CDR3, is DVKVTQSSRYLVKRTGEKVFLECVQDMDHENMFWYRQDPGLGLRLIYFSYDVKMKEKGDIPEGYSVSREKKERFSLILESASTNQTSMYLCASRINRAYEQYFGPGTRLTVT.

The chain has TRBV18 and TRBJ2-7; perhaps D is TRBD1 or TRBD2 (5 bases each). Trimming shortened V by 1 base and J by 2 bases, and 9 bases separated the two germline ends. The CDR3 extends over 14 amino acids. Germline loops: CDR1 KGHSH, CDR2 LQKENI. This CDR3 reads CASSPRDGAYEQYF. As DNA, the CDR3 is TGTGCCAGCTCACCACGGGACGGAGCCTACGAGCAGTACTTC.

This chain connects TRBV29-1 to TRBJ2-3, with TRBD1 as a possible D gene (6 bases). The CDR3 contains 14 residues. V dropped 5 bases and J dropped 0 bases, with 12 bases sitting between them. Per the germline V gene, CDR1 is SQVTM and CDR2 is ANQGSEA. The CDR3 sequence: CSVLGGWSTDTQYF. CDR3 nucleotide sequence: TGCAGCGTTCTTGGGGGCTGGAGCACAGATACGCAGTATTTT.

This clone was counted a single time. The gene calls are TRBV28 and TRBJ2-1; TRBD1 aligns across 11 bases. The CDR3 is 16 amino acids. The J segment lost 7 bases and the V segment lost 5 bases, leaving 10 bases of the junction unmatched. Germline V gene lookup returns CDR1 MDHEN and CDR2 SYDVKM. CDR3 coding DNA: TGTGCCAGCAGTCTAGGGGACAGGGGGAATAAAAATGAGCAGTTCTTC. As protein: CASSLGDRGNKNEQFF.

The chain carries TRBV18 and TRBJ1-6; 9 bases fit TRBD1. Per the germline V gene, CDR1 is KGHSH and CDR2 is LQKENI. This CDR3 contains 16 residues. V gave up 6 bases and J gave up 10 bases; unmatched junction bases: 13. The CDR3 reads CASSGQGLSMGSPLHF. The CDR3 bases are TGTGCCAGCTCGGGACAGGGACTATCTATGGGATCACCCCTCCACTTT.

The chain employs TRBV19 and TRBJ2-7; 11 positions agree with TRBD2. Per the germline V gene, CDR1 is LNHDA and CDR2 is SQIVND (reference sequence). The CDR3 is 15 residues long. V trimming: 4 bases; J trimming: 1 base; junction bases outside the gene matches: 3. CDR3: CASSNGLAGSYEQYF. CDR3 sequence (DNA): TGTGCCAGTAGTAACGGACTAGCGGGTTCCTACGAGCAGTACTTC.

The rearrangement joins TRBV29-1 to TRBJ1-3; D is unresolved. Germline lookup yields CDR1 SQVTM and CDR2 ANQGSEA. V was trimmed by 4 bases and J by 6 bases, leaving 16 bases between them. This CDR3 contains 14 residues. CDR3 nucleotides: TGCAGCGTTGTTTCCTTGGGTCGTGAAAACACCATATATTTT. Translating gives CSVVSLGRENTIYF.

The chain uses TRBV4-2 and TRBJ1-3; D gene uncertain. The CDR3 is 19 amino acids. The germline gives CDR1 LGHNA, CDR2 YNFKEQ. V was clipped by 4 bases and J by 0 bases, with 22 bases between them. This chain's CDR3 is CASSRRTGPQVNSGNTIYF. As DNA, the CDR3 is TGTGCCAGCAGCCGAAGAACTGGGCCTCAGGTAAACTCTGGAAACACCATATATTTT.

The chain combines TRBV24-1 with TRBJ2-5; D uncertain. The CDR3 is 15 residues long. The germline CDR1 and CDR2 sequences are KGHDR and SFDVKD. Trimming cost V 0 bases and J 2 bases, with 9 bases left between them. CDR3 coding DNA: TGTGCCACCAGTGATTTGCAGTCGGATCAAGAGACCCAGTACTTC. The encoded protein is CATSDLQSDQETQYF.

This clone came up once. The V gene is TRBV19, the J gene TRBJ1-1, with a possible D match to TRBD1 (6 bases). The CDR3 has 15 amino acids. Deletions cut 1 base from V and 7 bases from J, with 16 bases between. Germline assignment: CDR1 LNHDA and CDR2 SQIVND (reference sequence). For the CDR3, the DNA is TGTGCCAGTAGTATAGCTCCGGGACACGTAAATGAAGCTTTCTTT. Amino acid sequence: CASSIAPGHVNEAFF.

The chain recombines TRBV11-2 with TRBJ2-7; D may be TRBD1 (6 bases). Germline CDR1 SGHAT, CDR2 FQNNGV. The CDR3 extends over 15 amino acids. V lost 1 base and J 3 bases, leaving 13 bases between the germline ends. The CDR3 loop reads CASSLAAGVFYEQYF. DNA of the CDR3: TGTGCCAGCAGCTTAGCGGCAGGGGTCTTCTACGAGCAGTACTTC.

The gene calls are TRBV9 and TRBJ2-1; 11 nucleotides line up with TRBD2. The CDR3 is made up of 16 amino acids. Trimming at V came to 0 bases and at J to 7 bases, leaving 6 bases not matched to a gene. The germline V gene has CDR1 SGDLS and CDR2 YYNGEE. Written as DNA, the CDR3 is TGTGCCAGCAGCGTAGGAGGTACTAGCGGGAGTAATGAGCAGTTCTTC. Amino acid sequence: CASSVGGTSGSNEQFF.

This chain uses TRBV5-6 with TRBJ2-7, with 11 bases identical to TRBD1. This CDR3 is 15 amino acids long. Trimming at V came to 1 base and at J to 2 bases, leaving 2 bases not matched to a gene. Germline V gene data show CDR1 as SGHDT and CDR2 as YYEEEE. This CDR3 reads CASSLSGQGAYEQYF. Here the CDR3 DNA reads TGTGCCAGCAGCTTGTCGGGACAGGGGGCCTACGAGCAGTACTTC.

The genes are TRBV19 and TRBJ1-5; no reliable D call. From germline, CDR1 is LNHDA and CDR2 SQIVND (reference sequence). V lost 7 bases and J 3 bases, leaving 10 bases between the germline ends. CDR3 size: 13 residues. CDR3 coding DNA: TGTGCCAGTACGTTGTCCGCCAATCAGCCCCAGCATTTT. It yields the protein CASTLSANQPQHF.

This sequence joins TRBV5-6 and TRBJ2-1, with 7 bases matching TRBD2. The CDR3 covers 13 residues. After removal of 0 bases from V and 13 bases from J, the junction contained 7 bases not matched to a gene. Germline CDR1 reads SGHDT; CDR2 reads YYEEEE. CDR3: CASSLGEGPDQFF. In nucleotides, the CDR3 is TGTGCCAGCAGCTTGGGGGAGGGGCCGGATCAGTTCTTC.

As concerns this clone: A read error may account for a junction end that differs from germline. This chain links TRBV6-2 or TRBV6-3 with TRBJ2-1; no firm D call. The CDR3 covers 13 residues. Germline assignment: CDR1 MNHEY and CDR2 SVGEGT. The CDR3 region has the DNA TGTGCCAGCAGCTACTTCCTCAAAGGTGAGCAGTTCTTC. It codes for CASSYFLKGEQFF.

The chain recombines TRBV5-1 with TRBJ2-1; D is possibly TRBD1 or TRBD2 (5 bases each). The ends were cut back, 4 bases at V and 7 bases at J, with 12 bases in the middle. This CDR3 contains 13 residues. Germline V CDR1 and CDR2: SGHRS, YFSETQ. CDR3 sequence: CASSGTTRNEQFF. CDR3 DNA: TGCGCCAGCAGCGGGACCACTAGGAATGAGCAGTTCTTC.

The chain links TRBV5-1 to TRBJ2-5; 11 nucleotides line up with TRBD2. Unmatched junction bases numbered 7, after V lost 4 bases and J lost 5 bases. The CDR3 covers 15 residues. In germline, CDR1 is SGHRS, CDR2 YFSETQ. For the CDR3, the DNA is TGCGCCAGCAGCAAAGCGACTAGCGGGATTGAGACCCAGTACTTC. The encoded protein is CASSKATSGIETQYF.

This chain links TRBV3-1 (or the pseudogene TRBV3-2) with TRBJ2-3; possible D gene TRBD2, 6 bases. Germline V CDR1 and CDR2: LGHDT, YNNKEL (reference sequence). The CDR3 totals 15 residues. Deletions cut 3 bases from V and 0 bases from J, with 10 bases between. CDR3 sequence (DNA): TGTGCCAGCAGCCAGGCGGGACCTAGCACAGATACGCAGTATTTT. Translating gives CASSQAGPSTDTQYF.

In the case of this clone: This sample includes further DNA sequences coding for the same CDR3. The V call is TRBV19, the J call TRBJ1-1; D not certain. The CDR3 totals 11 residues. The germline gives CDR1 LNHDA, CDR2 SQIVND (reference sequence). Between the trimmed V and J ends, which lost 3 bases and 6 bases, there was a span of 5 bases. The CDR3 loop is CASSMGPEAFF. The CDR3 bases are TGTGCCAGTAGTATGGGCCCTGAAGCTTTCTTT.

This clone was detected only once. J is TRBJ2-7 and V is TRBV5-5; TRBD2 aligns across 8 bases. This CDR3 comprises 15 residues. CDR1 and CDR2 from the germline V gene are SGHKS and YYEKEE (reference sequence). V shed 4 bases and J 4 bases; nucleotides not matched to a gene: 10. This chain's CDR3 is CASSPVGGRRYEQYF. The DNA of the CDR3 is TGTGCCAGCAGCCCGGTAGGCGGGAGGAGGTACGAGCAGTACTTC.

This clone was seen a single time. The chain has TRBV24-1 and TRBJ1-1, with 10 nucleotides matching TRBD1. This CDR3 region has 15 residues. Germline V lookup: CDR1 KGHDR, CDR2 SFDVKD. The J segment lost 3 bases and the V segment lost 7 bases, leaving 7 bases of the junction unmatched. CDR3 region: CATSGGDRGDTEAFF. CDR3 nucleotides: TGTGCCACCAGCGGGGGGGACAGGGGAGACACTGAAGCTTTCTTT.

The chain is built from TRBV9 and TRBJ2-5; 10 bases fit TRBD2. Trimming removed 1 base from V and 4 bases from J; junction bases left unmatched: 4. Germline assignment: CDR1 SGDLS and CDR2 YYNGEE. CDR3 length: 15 amino acids. The CDR3 loop reads CASSVRASGRETQYF. CDR3 DNA: TGTGCCAGCAGCGTACGCGCTAGCGGGAGAGAGACCCAGTACTTC.